This entry describes one T cell receptor beta chain. These data belong to a study of CD8 T cells in Susac syndrome. RNA totalling about 0.45 to 1 ug underwent reverse transcription with random hexamers. TCRdb fed the immunoSEQ multiplex PCR reads into MiXCR, producing one record per CDR3 protein. This sample has under 200,000 distinct CDR3 sequences, with approximately 93% found just once. V was cut by 6 bases and J by 5 bases, with 7 bases left in between. This CDR3 contains 11 residues. Germline-derived CDR1 and CDR2 are SGHTA and FQGNSA. Sequencing of TCR beta was performed on blood CD8+ T cells and on blood CD4+ T cells. The authors negatively isolated CD8+ and CD4+ T cells and FACS-enriched TEMRA cells.

The chain combines TRBV7-2 with TRBJ2-5; D unclear. This sequence originates from a human donor in good health. The sequenced material came from CD4+ T cells from PBMCs. The CDR3, as DNA: TGTGCCAGCAGTACAAGTGAGACCCAGTACTTC. Its translation is CASSTSETQYF.